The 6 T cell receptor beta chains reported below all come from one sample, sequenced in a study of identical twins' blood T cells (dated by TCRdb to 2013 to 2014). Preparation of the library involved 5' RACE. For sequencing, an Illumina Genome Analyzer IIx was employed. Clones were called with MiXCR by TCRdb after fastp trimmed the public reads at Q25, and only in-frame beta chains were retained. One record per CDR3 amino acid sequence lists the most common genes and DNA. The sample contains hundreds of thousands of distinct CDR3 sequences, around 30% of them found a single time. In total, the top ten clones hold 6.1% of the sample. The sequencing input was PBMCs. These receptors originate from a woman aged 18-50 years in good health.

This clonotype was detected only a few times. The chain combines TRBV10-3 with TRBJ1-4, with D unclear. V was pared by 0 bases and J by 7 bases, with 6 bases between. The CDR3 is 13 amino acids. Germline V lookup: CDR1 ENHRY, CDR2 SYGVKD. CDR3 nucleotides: TGTGCCATCAGTGAGTCTTTGGGTGAAAAACTGTTTTTT. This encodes CAISESLGEKLFF.

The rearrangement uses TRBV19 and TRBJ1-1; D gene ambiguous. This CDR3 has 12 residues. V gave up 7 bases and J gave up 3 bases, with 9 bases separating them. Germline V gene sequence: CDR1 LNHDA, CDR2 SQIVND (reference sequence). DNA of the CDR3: TGTGCCAGTAAGTACGGGGACACTGAAGCTTTCTTT. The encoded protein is CASKYGDTEAFF.

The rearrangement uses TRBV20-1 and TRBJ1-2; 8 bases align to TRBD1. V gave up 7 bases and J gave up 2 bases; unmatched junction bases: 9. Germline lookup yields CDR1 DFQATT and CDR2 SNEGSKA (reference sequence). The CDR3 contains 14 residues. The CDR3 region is CSVGTGDTNYGYTF. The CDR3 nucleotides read TGCAGTGTCGGGACAGGCGATACCAACTATGGCTACACCTTC.

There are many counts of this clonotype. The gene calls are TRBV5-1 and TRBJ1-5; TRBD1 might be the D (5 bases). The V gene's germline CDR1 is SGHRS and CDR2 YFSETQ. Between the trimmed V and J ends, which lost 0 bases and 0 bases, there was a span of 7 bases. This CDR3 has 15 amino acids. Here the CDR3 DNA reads TGCGCCAGCAGCTTGGGGGGGAATAGCAATCAGCCCCAGCATTTT. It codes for CASSLGGNSNQPQHF. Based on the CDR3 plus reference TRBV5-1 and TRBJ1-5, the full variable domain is KAGVTQTPRYLIKTRGQQVTLSCSPISGHRSVSWYQQTPGQGLQFLFEYFSETQRNKGNFPGRFSGRQFSNSRSEMNVSTLELGDSALYLCASSLGGNSNQPQHFGDGTRLSIL.

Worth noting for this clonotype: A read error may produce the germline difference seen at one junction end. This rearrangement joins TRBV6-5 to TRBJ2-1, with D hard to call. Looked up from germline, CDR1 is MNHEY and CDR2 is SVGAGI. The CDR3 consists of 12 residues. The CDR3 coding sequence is TGTGCCAGCATTGGTATCCTCAATGAGCATTTCTTC. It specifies CASIGILNEHFF.

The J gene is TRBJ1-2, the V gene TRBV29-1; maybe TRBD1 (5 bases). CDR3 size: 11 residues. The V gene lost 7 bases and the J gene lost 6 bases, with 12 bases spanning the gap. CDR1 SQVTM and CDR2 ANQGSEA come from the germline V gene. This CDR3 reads CSGPGENGYTF. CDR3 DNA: TGCAGCGGCCCGGGGGAGAATGGCTACACCTTC. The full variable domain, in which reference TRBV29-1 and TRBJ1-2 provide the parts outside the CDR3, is SAVISQKPSRDICQRGTSLTIQCQVDSQVTMMFWYRQQPGQSLTLIATANQGSEATYESGFVIDKFPISRPNLTFSTLTVSNMSPEDSSIYLCSGPGENGYTFGSGTRLTVV.